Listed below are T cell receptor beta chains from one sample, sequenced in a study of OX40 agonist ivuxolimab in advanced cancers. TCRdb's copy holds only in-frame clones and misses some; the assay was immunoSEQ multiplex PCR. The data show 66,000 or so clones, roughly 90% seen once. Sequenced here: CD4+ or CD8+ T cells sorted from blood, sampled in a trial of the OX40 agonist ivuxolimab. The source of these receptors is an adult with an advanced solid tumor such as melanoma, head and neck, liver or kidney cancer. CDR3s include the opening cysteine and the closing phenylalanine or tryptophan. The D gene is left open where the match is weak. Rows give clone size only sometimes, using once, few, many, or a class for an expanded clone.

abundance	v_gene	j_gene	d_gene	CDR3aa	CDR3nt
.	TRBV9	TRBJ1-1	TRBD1	CASAQGGGTEAFF	TGTGCCAGCGCCCAGGGGGGGGGCACTGAAGCTTTCTTT
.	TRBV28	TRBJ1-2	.	CASSLSRDWVNGYTF	TGTGCCAGCAGTTTAAGCAGGGATTGGGTCAATGGCTACACCTTC
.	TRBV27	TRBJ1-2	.	CASSRQPVIYGYTF	TGTGCCAGCTCCCGACAGCCCGTTATCTATGGCTACACCTTC
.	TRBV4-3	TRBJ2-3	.	CASSQDLGTTDTQYF	TGCGCCAGCAGCCAAGATCTGGGGACCACAGATACGCAGTATTTT
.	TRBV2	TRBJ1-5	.	CASSEPQNQPQHF	TGTGCCAGCAGTGAGCCACAGAATCAGCCCCAGCATTTT
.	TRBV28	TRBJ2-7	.	CASRRARYTSYEQYF	TGTGCCAGCAGGAGAGCCCGATACACCTCCTACGAGCAGTACTTC
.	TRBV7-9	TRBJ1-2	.	CASSLGVRSNYGYTF	TGTGCCAGCAGCTTAGGGGTGCGCTCTAACTATGGCTACACCTTC
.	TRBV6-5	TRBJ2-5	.	CASLITAEAETQYF	TGTGCCAGCCTTATTACTGCTGAGGCGGAGACCCAGTACTTC
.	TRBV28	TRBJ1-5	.	CASDQRLAQPQHF	TGTGCCAGCGACCAGAGGTTGGCTCAGCCCCAGCATTTT
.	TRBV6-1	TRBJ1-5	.	CASSGGGNQPQHF	TGTGCCAGCAGTGGAGGGGGGAATCAGCCCCAGCATTTT
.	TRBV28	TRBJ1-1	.	CASSSGTQVTANTEAFF	TGTGCCAGCAGCTCTGGGACACAGGTTACCGCGAACACTGAAGCTTTCTTT
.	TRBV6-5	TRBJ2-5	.	CASSYGAGGETQYF	TGTGCCAGCAGTTACGGCGCCGGCGGCGAGACCCAGTACTTC
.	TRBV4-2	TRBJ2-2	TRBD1	CASSQETGDRTGELFF	TGTGCCAGCAGCCAAGAGACAGGGGACCGTACCGGGGAGCTGTTTTTT
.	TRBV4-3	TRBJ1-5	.	CASSQDIQGSNQPQHF	TGCGCCAGCAGCCAAGATATCCAGGGTAGCAATCAGCCCCAGCATTTT
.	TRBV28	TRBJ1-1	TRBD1	CASSSTGVGTEAFF	TGTGCCAGCAGTTCGACAGGGGTGGGCACTGAAGCTTTCTTT
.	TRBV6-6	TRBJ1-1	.	CASSYSQGYTEAFF	TGTGCCAGCAGTTACTCGCAGGGGTACACTGAAGCTTTCTTT
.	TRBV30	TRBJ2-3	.	CAWTHPKDTQYF	TGTGCCTGGACTCATCCTAAAGATACGCAGTATTTT
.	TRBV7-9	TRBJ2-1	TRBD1	CASRPRTGSGLYNEQFF	TGTGCCAGCAGACCAAGGACAGGGAGCGGCCTTTACAATGAGCAGTTCTTC
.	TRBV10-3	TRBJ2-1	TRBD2	CAISPPSGGPFNEQFF	TGTGCCATCAGTCCCCCATCGGGGGGGCCCTTCAATGAGCAGTTCTTC
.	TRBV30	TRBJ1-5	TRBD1	CAWSPTGGQPQHF	TGTGCCTGGAGCCCGACAGGGGGACAGCCCCAGCATTTT
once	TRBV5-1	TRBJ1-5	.	CASSLLDQPQHF	TGCGCCAGCAGCTTGCTAGATCAGCCCCAGCATTTT
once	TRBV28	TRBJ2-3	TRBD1	CASSLDEDRGTDTQYF	TGTGCCAGCAGTTTGGATGAGGACAGGGGCACAGATACGCAGTATTTT
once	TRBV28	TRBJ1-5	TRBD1	CASSLIQGAGQPQHF	TGTGCCAGCAGTTTGATTCAGGGGGCAGGGCAGCCCCAGCATTTT
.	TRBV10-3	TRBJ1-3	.	CAISEEGGRNTIYF	TGTGCCATCAGTGAGGAGGGGGGCAGGAACACCATATATTTT
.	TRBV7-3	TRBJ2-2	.	CASSPNTGELFF	TGTGCCAGCAGCCCAAACACCGGGGAGCTGTTTTTT
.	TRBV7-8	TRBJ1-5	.	CASSLLAGLSNQPQHF	TGTGCCAGCAGCTTATTGGCAGGTTTGAGCAATCAGCCCCAGCATTTT
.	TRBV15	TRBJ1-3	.	CATSRVTGGGNTIYF	TGTGCCACCAGCAGAGTGACAGGTGGTGGAAACACCATATATTTT
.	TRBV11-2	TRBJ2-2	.	CASSLVRGKTGELFF	TGTGCCAGCAGCTTAGTACGGGGGAAAACCGGGGAGCTGTTTTTT
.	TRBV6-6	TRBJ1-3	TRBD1	CASSWTGEGSGNTIYF	TGTGCCAGCAGTTGGACAGGCGAAGGGTCTGGAAACACCATATATTTT
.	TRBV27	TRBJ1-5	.	CASSLGPQSNQPQHF	TGTGCCAGCAGCCTCGGGCCTCAAAGCAATCAGCCCCAGCATTTT
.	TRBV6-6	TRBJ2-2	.	CASSNVGGWELFF	TGTGCCAGCAGCAACGTGGGGGGCTGGGAGCTGTTTTTT